These 11 T cell receptor beta chains came from one sample sequenced in a study of tumor-infiltrating lymphocytes in primary liver carcinoma. Constant-region priming of about 500 ng total RNA yielded TCR beta cDNA. Modified slightly, ARM-PCR produced TCR beta libraries over three nested multiplex PCR rounds. A C-beta reverse primer and TRBV1-TRBV30 forward primers served in each of the first two PCR rounds, at 9 to 11 cycles apiece. TCRdb called the multiplex PCR reads again in MiXCR, with one record for every CDR3 protein. The table records roughly 100,000 distinct CDR3 sequences, roughly 80% of them present only once. Extraction of RNA together with DNA used about 17-30 mg of unsorted bulk tissue. The specimen was liver tumor tissue from sampling region 3. The subset here: tumor region T3, left-lateral pole. The receptors were sampled from a man in his forties with primary liver carcinoma and hepatitis B virus infection.

For this clonotype: This sequence may be a read error, since a much larger clone differs from it by one base. This chain connects TRBV15 to TRBJ2-5; no clear D gene. CDR1 and CDR2 (germline): LNHNV, YYDKDF (reference sequence). The CDR3 is made up of 14 amino acids. Trimming took 1 base from V and 1 from J, leaving 7 bases between them. CDR3 nucleotides: TGTGCCACCAGCAGAGGCAGTAGCCAAGAGACCCAGTACTTC. This encodes CATSRGSSQETQYF.

This clonotype was recorded only once. The rearrangement uses TRBV5-1 and TRBJ2-6; D gene unclear. The CDR3 is made up of 16 amino acids. Germline V lookup: CDR1 SGHRS, CDR2 YFSETQ. The V end was cut by 0 bases, the J end by 6 bases, with 13 bases between. The CDR3 nucleotides read TGCGCCAGCAGCTTGGGAGAGGAAGCTGAGGCCAACGTCCTGACTTTC. As protein: CASSLGEEAEANVLTF.

This clonotype was seen a few times. A single base separates this from a much larger clone, so it may be a read error. Because the CDR3 is missing its conserved closing phenylalanine or tryptophan, this is likely a read error. The CDR3 here is CASSKGVANEKLFL. As DNA, the CDR3 is TGTGCCAGCAGTAAAGGGGTAGCTAATGAAAAACTGTTTTTA. The chain employs TRBV6-5 and TRBJ1-4, with a tentative D call TRBD1 (5 bases). CDR1 is MNHEY and CDR2 is SVGAGI in the germline V gene. Trimming pared 5 bases from V and 3 bases from J, leaving 10 bases between. This CDR3 has 14 residues.

In the case of this clonotype: The junction and the germline gene differ at one end; a read error may be behind it. The chain couples TRBV5-1 to TRBJ1-5; D is uncertain. Germline V gives CDR1 SGHRS, CDR2 YFSETQ. This CDR3 is 17 amino acids long. The CDR3 coding sequence is TGCGCCCGCAGCTCGGCCCGCGCCCAGCGGGGTCAACAGCCCCAGCATTTT. Protein product: CARSSARAQRGQQPQHF. The whole variable domain, filled in from reference TRBV5-1 and TRBJ1-5, reads KAGVTQTPRYLIKTRGQQVTLSCSPISGHRSVSWYQQTPGQGLQFLFEYFSETQRNKGNFPGRFSGRQFSNSRSEMNVSTLELGDSALYLCARSSARAQRGQQPQHFGDGTRLSIL.

A remark on this clonotype: Its ends do not fully match the called genes, so a read error is possible. The chain links TRBV6-1 to TRBJ1-2, with D unclear. The V gene's germline CDR1 is MNHNS and CDR2 SASEGT. There are 13 residues in the CDR3. CDR3 DNA: TGTGCCAGTAGTGAAGTTCCAAAGTATGGCTATACCTTC. This gives the protein CASSEVPKYGYTF.

This clonotype has only a few counts. A much larger clone differs by one base, so this may be a read error. The gene calls are TRBV5-1 and TRBJ2-3; 11 bases are a match to TRBD2. The length of the CDR3 is 16 residues. CDR1 is SGHRS, CDR2 YFSETQ, per germline. CDR3 residues: CASSPGLAAPADTRYF. The CDR3 region has the DNA TGCGCCAGCAGCCCGGGACTAGCGGCCCCCGCGGATACGCGGTATTTT.

On this clonotype itself: At one end, the junction sequence differs from germline, possibly due to a read error. The chain combines TRBV12-3 or TRBV12-4 with TRBJ2-7, with D perhaps TRBD1 (5 bases). This CDR3 is 14 amino acids long. In DNA form, the CDR3 reads TGTGCTAGCAGCTGCGGACAAGTGGGGTACGAGCAGTACTTC. This sequence encodes CASSCGQVGYEQYF.

Regarding this clonotype: It is likely a read error, because the conserved phenylalanine at the end of the CDR3 is missing. The DNA is left out, because the CDR3 cannot be placed on it with certainty; the CDR3 is given as TCRdb lists it. The V gene is TRBV30, the J gene TRBJ2-4; TRBD2, the D gene given by the table, was not confirmed from the DNA. Counting both end residues, the CDR3 totals 13 amino acids. Germline-derived CDR1 and CDR2 are GTSNPN and SVGIG (reference sequence). This CDR3 reads CAWSGTGENIQYY.

This clonotype was found once. An end of the junction does not agree with germline; a read error may underlie this. The chain has TRBV5-4 and TRBJ1-1, with D perhaps matching TRBD1 (6 bases). Germline CDR1 and CDR2: SGHNT and YYREEE (reference sequence). CDR3 length equals 16 residues. CDR3 sequence: CVSSSGERERNTDAFF. As DNA, the CDR3 is TGTGTCAGCAGCTCAGGGGAGCGGGAACGGAACACTGATGCTTTCTTT.

CDR3 in amino acids: CAISGNKPGQGFFGQYF. DNA of the CDR3: TGTGCCATCAGTGGCAATAAACCGGGACAGGGATTTTTCGGGCAGTACTTC. The chain is built from TRBV10-3 and TRBJ2-7, with TRBD1 matching over 9 bases. The germline V gene has CDR1 ENHRY and CDR2 SYGVKD. The CDR3 spans 17 residues. The trim removed 4 bases at V and 9 bases at J, leaving 19 bases unmatched.

This clonotype appeared many times. The chain has TRBV25-1 and TRBJ2-7, with 7 positions matching TRBD1. Germline V CDR1 and CDR2: MGHDK, SYGVNS. The CDR3 has 13 amino acids. Trimming removed 6 bases from V and 7 bases from J; junction bases left unmatched: 9. The CDR3 coding sequence is TGTGCCAGCAGCCAGACAGGGACGAGAGAGCAGTACTTC. Protein sequence: CASSQTGTREQYF.